This T cell receptor (beta chain) was sequenced in a study of shared clonotypes between healthy human individuals. The wider study: Each donor contributed plates that comprised three CD4 naive, three CD4 memory, two CD8 naive and one CD8 memory.

Some clones are missing from TCRdb's copy, which holds only in-frame ones; the method was immunoSEQ multiplex PCR. Found here are about 1 million clones, approximately 80% of them singletons; the top ten hold about 0.52%. This CDR3 is built from 15 residues. V was pared by 4 bases and J by 3 bases, with 9 bases of the junction left unmatched. The germline V gene has CDR1 SGHRS and CDR2 YFSETQ. The chain couples TRBV5-1 to TRBJ1-1; 7 bases are shared with TRBD1. The sequenced sample was memory CD4+ T cells from PBMCs. As to subset: CD45RA-negative fraction. The TCR comes from a man aged 18 to 30 in good health. Some clones in this sample may be carry-over from other donors' samples. The CDR3 DNA sequence: TGCGCCAGCAGCCGGATTCAGGGGGTATACACTGAAGCTTTCTTT. Protein product: CASSRIQGVYTEAFF. Full variable domain (rest looked up from reference TRBV5-1 and TRBJ1-1): KAGVTQTPRYLIKTRGQQVTLSCSPISGHRSVSWYQQTPGQGLQFLFEYFSETQRNKGNFPGRFSGRQFSNSRSEMNVSTLELGDSALYLCASSRIQGVYTEAFFGQGTRLTVV.